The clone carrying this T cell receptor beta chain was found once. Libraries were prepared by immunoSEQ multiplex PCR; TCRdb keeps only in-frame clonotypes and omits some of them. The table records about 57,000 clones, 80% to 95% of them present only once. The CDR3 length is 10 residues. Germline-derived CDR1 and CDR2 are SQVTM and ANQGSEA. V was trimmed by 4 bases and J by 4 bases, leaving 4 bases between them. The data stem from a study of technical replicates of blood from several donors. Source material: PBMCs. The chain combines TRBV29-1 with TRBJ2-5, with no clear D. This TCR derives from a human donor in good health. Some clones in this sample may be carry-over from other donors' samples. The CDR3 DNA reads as TGCAGCGTTGTGGCAGAGACCCAGTACTTC. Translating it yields CSVVAETQYF.